Sequencing of this TCR beta chain was carried out in a study of shared clonotypes between healthy human individuals (TCRdb year 2020). At the level of the whole study: The cohort comprised a couple of women and three men aged 18 to 49 years. Libraries were prepared and TCR repertoires were sequenced by different laboratories using diverse techniques, in order to increase sequencing depth and limit assay-specific biases. The study deeply sequenced blood TCR repertoires of 5 or 6 healthy adults to estimate repertoire size and the extent of clonotype sharing between individuals. For each donor, CD4 naive and CD4 memory were each given three plates, CD8 naive was given two plates, and CD8 memory was given one plate. Between about 0.9 and 9 billion PBMCs per donor were obtained by leukapheresis.

Findings and caveats that apply to the study as a whole: Estimated clonotype richness was generally larger for naive than for memory subsets. Sampling was limited to blood, and TCR repertoires in tissue likely differ from TCR repertoires in blood. Rarefaction of sorted-subset datasets indicated incomplete sequencing despite the large sequencing depth. Across a few donors, approximately 4.6% of naive CD4, around 3.3% of naive CD8, around 2.5% of memory CD4, and approximately 0.4% of memory CD8 clonotypes were shared. Pairwise subsampling led to the expectation that sequencing depth would affect the degree of clonotype sharing among donors. The small number of donors limited the genetic and exposure-history diversity represented. Higher generation probabilities were observed for clonotypes shared by all four sorted-subset donors than for non-shared clonotypes.

Donors were healthy HIV-negative adults with no recently reported acute infections or vaccinations. Every donor was a Caucasian adult residing in Nashville, Tennessee, USA. The CD8 memory samples were a combination of magnetically selected CD45RO+ cells and CCR7-negative CD45RA+ effector memory (TemRA) cells. Blood was collected by leukapheresis, and PBMCs were isolated by Ficoll-Histopaque density gradient centrifugation and then cryopreserved in liquid nitrogen vapor phase. Analytical flow cytometry was used to check the purity and quantity of each magnetically sorted T cell population. Genomic DNA was isolated from each sorted fraction and quantified by UV absorbance on a Nanodrop 2000c. Looking up the germline V gene yields CDR1 MGHDK and CDR2 SYGVNS. The germline ends are 14 bases apart after V is trimmed by 3 bases and J by 6 bases. Reading from cysteine to phenylalanine, the CDR3 counts 14 amino acids. Only CDR3 DNA remains: 42 bases, in frame from the first base.

This clone was counted at least ten times. The antigen it binds to is not known. Base qualities are missing; no much larger clone stands one base away. Using the deep immunoSEQ assay, multiplex PCR amplified TCR CDR3 regions from genomic DNA. Extracted genomic DNA from each cell subset was distributed evenly across all wells of several immunoSEQ 96-well plates, and each plate was treated as a replicate. For sorted subsets, roughly 200 ng of genomic DNA, equivalent to roughly 33,000 T cell genomes, went into each replicate PCR. Purified libraries were measured with a Qubit 3.0 fluorometer, size-checked on a Bioanalyzer 2100, and measured again with the KAPA Library Quantification kit. Every immunoSEQ 96-well plate was sequenced on a separate single-read 150-cycle Illumina NextSeq 550 flow cell. The paper's processing steps were these. Because only junctional sequences without quality scores were contained in the immunoSEQ output, filtering matching that applied to full-length reads could not be performed. To assign V/J genes and CDR3, sequences were annotated using PyIR, a Python wrapper for IgBLAST v1.9, with IMGT germline references. Reads with weak V/J assignments (E-value above 1e-6), missing CDR3, stop codons, out-of-frame junctions, or ambiguous translated residues were removed. A V3J clonotype was defined by an identical inferred V gene, J gene, and CDR3 amino acid sequence. Percentage overlap between repertoires was calculated by dividing the number of shared unique clonotypes by the size of the smaller repertoire. RTK rarefaction, the Chao1 estimator, and Recon v2.1 estimates of unobserved clonotypes were used to assess repertoire richness. Generation probabilities were computed with OLGA for all TCRbeta clonotypes obtained by the gDNA method from a handful of donors. Not all clones reach the TCRdb copy of this immuneACCESS table, which keeps in-frame sequences only. Checked studies attribute under half of the gap to unresolved V genes and leave the rest unexplained. Clonal size and the V and J genes are those of that table, whereas D and trimming came from the DNA. The sample includes about 110,000 clones, with 55% to 70% observed a single time. The ten largest make up roughly a quarter of the sample.

The sequence was collected from a woman in her twenties or thirties in good health. The V and J genes are TRBV25-1 and TRBJ1-2; the D segment could be TRBD1, given 5 matching bases. Input material: memory CD8+ T cells sorted from blood. What this sample's cell subset or site label stands for: CD45RO+ cells pooled with CCR7-negative TemRA cells. For the CDR3, the sequence is CASSEVQVADGYTF. The nucleotides are TGTGCCAGCAGTGAGGTACAGGTGGCAGATGGCTACACCTTC.